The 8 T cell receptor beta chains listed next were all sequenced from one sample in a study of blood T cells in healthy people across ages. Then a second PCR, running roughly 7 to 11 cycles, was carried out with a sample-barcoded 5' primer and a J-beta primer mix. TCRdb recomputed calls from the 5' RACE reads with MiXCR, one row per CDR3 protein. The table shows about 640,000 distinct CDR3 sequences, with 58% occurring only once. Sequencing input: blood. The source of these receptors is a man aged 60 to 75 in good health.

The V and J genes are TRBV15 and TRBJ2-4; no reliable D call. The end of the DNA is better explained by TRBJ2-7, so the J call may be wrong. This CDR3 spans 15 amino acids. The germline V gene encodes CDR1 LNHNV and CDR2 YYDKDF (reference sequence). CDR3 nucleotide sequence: TGTGCCACCAGCAGAGATGTTGGGTCCCACGGCGAGCAGTACTTC. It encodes CATSRDVGSHGEQYF.

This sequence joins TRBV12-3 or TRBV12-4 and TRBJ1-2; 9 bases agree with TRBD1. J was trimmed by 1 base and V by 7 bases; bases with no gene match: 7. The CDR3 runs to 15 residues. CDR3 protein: CASTPQDRGNYGYTF. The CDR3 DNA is TGTGCCAGCACCCCACAGGACAGGGGTAACTATGGCTACACCTTC.

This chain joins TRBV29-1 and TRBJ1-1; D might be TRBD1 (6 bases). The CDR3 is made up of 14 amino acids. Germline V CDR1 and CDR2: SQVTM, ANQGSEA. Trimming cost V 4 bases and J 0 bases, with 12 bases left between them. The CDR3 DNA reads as TGCAGCGTTGTGAAGGGGGAGCTGAACACTGAAGCTTTCTTT. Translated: CSVVKGELNTEAFF.

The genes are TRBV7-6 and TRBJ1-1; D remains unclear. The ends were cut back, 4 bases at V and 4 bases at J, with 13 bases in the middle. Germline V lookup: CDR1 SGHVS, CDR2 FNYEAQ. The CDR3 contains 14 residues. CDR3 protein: CASSSRTQGTEAFF. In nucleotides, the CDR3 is TGTGCCAGCAGCTCACGGACCCAAGGCACTGAAGCTTTCTTT.

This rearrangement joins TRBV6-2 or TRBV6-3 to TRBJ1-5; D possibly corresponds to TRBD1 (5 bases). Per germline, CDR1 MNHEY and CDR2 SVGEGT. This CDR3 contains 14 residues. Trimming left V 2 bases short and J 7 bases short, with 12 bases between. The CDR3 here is CASSYREGAQPQHF. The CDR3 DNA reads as TGTGCCAGCAGTTACCGTGAAGGGGCGCAGCCCCAGCATTTT.

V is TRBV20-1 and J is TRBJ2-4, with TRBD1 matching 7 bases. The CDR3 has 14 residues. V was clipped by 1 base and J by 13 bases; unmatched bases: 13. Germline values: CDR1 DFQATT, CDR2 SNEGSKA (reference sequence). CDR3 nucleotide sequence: TGCAGTGCTAGAGCAGAGGGGGCCTACAATGAGCAGTACTTC. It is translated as CSARAEGAYNEQYF.

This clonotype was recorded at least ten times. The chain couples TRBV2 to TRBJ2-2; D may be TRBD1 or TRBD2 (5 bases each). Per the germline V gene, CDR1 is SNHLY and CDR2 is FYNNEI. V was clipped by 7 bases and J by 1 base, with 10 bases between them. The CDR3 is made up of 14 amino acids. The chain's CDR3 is CASTGTLNTGELFF. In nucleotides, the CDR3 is TGTGCCAGCACCGGGACCCTGAACACCGGGGAGCTGTTTTTT.

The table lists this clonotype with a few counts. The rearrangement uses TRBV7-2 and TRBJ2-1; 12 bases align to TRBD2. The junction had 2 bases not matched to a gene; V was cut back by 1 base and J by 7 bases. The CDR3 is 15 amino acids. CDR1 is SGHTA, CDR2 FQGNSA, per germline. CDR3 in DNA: TGTGCCAGCAGCTTAGAACTAGCGGGGGGTAATGAGCAGTTCTTC. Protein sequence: CASSLELAGGNEQFF.